The source of this T cell receptor (beta chain) is a study of cytomegalovirus exposure and HLA in healthy donors. General observations from the study: Investigators reported approximately 170 TCR beta chains as tied to cytomegalovirus. First-cohort TCR clusters were later found to tend to co-occur in the 120 or so validation repertoires. Confirmation in vitro established that a few CMV-associated chains were specific for CMV antigens. Using the classifier, cytomegalovirus status was reportedly diagnosed with high specificity and sensitivity.

A word on this clone: The antigen remains undetermined.

Looked up from germline, CDR1 is SGDLS and CDR2 is YYNGEE. CDR3 size: 13 residues. V was cut by 0 bases and J by 8 bases, with 9 bases left in between. Libraries were prepared by immunoSEQ multiplex PCR; TCRdb keeps only in-frame clonotypes and omits some of them. The profile shows 200,000 to 250,000 clones, about 89% of them singletons. The chain has TRBV9 and TRBJ2-1; D remains ambiguous. The TCR sequence derives from a woman aged 18-35 years in good health and CMV-seronegative. What was sequenced was PBMCs. The CDR3 loop is CASSVAIRDEQFF. Here the CDR3 DNA reads TGTGCCAGCAGCGTAGCTATTCGGGATGAGCAGTTCTTC.